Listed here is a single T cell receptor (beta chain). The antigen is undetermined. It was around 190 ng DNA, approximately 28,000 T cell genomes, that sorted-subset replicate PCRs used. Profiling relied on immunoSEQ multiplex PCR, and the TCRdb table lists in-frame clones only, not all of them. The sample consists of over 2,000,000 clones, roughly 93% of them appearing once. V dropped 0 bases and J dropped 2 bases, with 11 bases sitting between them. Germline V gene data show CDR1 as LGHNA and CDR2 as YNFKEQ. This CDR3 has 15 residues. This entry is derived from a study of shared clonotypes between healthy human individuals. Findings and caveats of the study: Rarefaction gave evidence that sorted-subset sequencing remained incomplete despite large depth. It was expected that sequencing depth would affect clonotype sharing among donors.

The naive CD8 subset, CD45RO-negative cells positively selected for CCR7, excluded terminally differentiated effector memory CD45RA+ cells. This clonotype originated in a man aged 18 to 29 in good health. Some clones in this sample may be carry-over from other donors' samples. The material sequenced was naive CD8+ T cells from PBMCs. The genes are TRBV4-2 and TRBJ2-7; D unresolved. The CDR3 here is CASSQEIGSPYEQYF. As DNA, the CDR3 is TGTGCCAGCAGCCAAGAGATTGGGTCCCCCTACGAGCAGTACTTC.